The entry below describes one TCR beta chain. These data come from a study of T cells in Graves' hyperthyroidism and ophthalmopathy. The CDR3 contains 18 residues. Trimming left V 2 bases short and J 0 bases short, with 16 bases between. Germline CDR1 MDHEN, CDR2 SYDVKM. Amplified regions were TCR beta CDR3 sequences from RNA transcripts. TCR CDR3 regions were first amplified by RT-PCR with HTBI primers. TCRdb ran MiXCR on the multiplex PCR reads and lists one entry per CDR3 protein. This table has 450,000 to 500,000 distinct CDR3 sequences, roughly 22% appearing once. Sample: blood. The chain couples TRBV28 to TRBJ1-4; D possibly corresponds to TRBD1 (5 bases). This receptor was obtained from an older woman with Graves' ophthalmopathy. The CDR3 loop is CASSLRAGRGATNEKLFF. The CDR3 DNA reads as TGTGCCAGCAGTTTAAGGGCTGGCAGAGGGGCAACTAATGAAAAACTGTTTTTT.